Each of the 7 T cell receptor beta chains below was sequenced from the same sample in a study of blood T cell repertoires in COVID-19. Profiled with immunoSEQ multiplex PCR; TCRdb holds only in-frame clones, not every one. The table lists 250,000 to 400,000 clones, 90% of them singletons, with 2.6% in the top ten. Sequenced: PBMCs or T cells enriched from blood (not recorded which). These receptors were taken from a man aged 55 to 70 who had recovered from COVID-19.

The chain uses TRBV7-9 and TRBJ1-4; no clear D. This CDR3 has 14 residues. Between the trimmed V and J ends, which lost 2 bases and 7 bases, there was a span of 11 bases. Germline CDR1 is SEHNR and CDR2 is FQNEAQ (reference sequence). Here the CDR3 reads CASSLIASGEKLFF. In nucleotides, the CDR3 is TGTGCCAGCAGCTTAATCGCGTCTGGTGAAAAACTGTTTTTT.

This chain uses TRBV5-1 with TRBJ1-3; no firm D call. V was shortened by 3 bases and J by 11 bases, with 15 bases between the two germline ends. CDR3 length: 13 amino acids. Per the germline V gene, CDR1 is SGHRS and CDR2 is YFSETQ. CDR3 sequence: CASSSGGSNAIYF. The CDR3 DNA follows: TGCGCCAGCAGCTCGGGAGGCTCTAACGCCATATATTTT.

The V call is TRBV11-3, the J call TRBJ2-7, with 7 bases aligning to TRBD2. The trim removed 2 bases at V and 10 bases at J, leaving 17 bases unmatched. The CDR3 totals 16 residues. CDR1 SGHNT and CDR2 YENEEA come from the germline V gene. CDR3 amino acids: CASSLHGGSSGPYQYF. CDR3 coding DNA: TGTGCCAGCAGCTTACACGGGGGGTCTAGCGGACCCTATCAGTACTTC.

This rearrangement joins TRBV27 to TRBJ1-4; 8 bases agree with TRBD1. J was trimmed by 0 bases and V by 1 base; bases with no gene match: 7. CDR1 and CDR2 from the germline V gene are MNHEY and SMNVEV (reference sequence). The CDR3 is 18 amino acids. This chain's CDR3 is CASSLLGDRFSTNEKLFF. The CDR3 nucleotides read TGTGCCAGCAGTTTATTAGGGGACAGGTTCTCAACTAATGAAAAACTGTTTTTT. The full variable domain, in which reference TRBV27 and TRBJ1-4 provide the parts outside the CDR3, is EAQVTQNPRYLITVTGKKLTVTCSQNMNHEYMSWYRQDPGLGLRQIYYSMNVEVTDKGDVPEGYKVSRKEKRNFPLILESPSPNQTSLYFCASSLLGDRFSTNEKLFFGSGTQLSVL.

The V and J genes are TRBV4-1 and TRBJ2-7; TRBD1 matches 9 bases. The CDR3 contains 15 residues. After removal of 4 bases from V and 2 bases from J, the junction contained 6 bases not matched to a gene. CDR1 and CDR2 (germline): MGHRA, YSYEKL. The CDR3 nucleotides read TGCGCCAGCAGCCCTAAACAGGGGGCAGCCTACGAGCAGTACTTC. Translated: CASSPKQGAAYEQYF.

The chain links TRBV5-1 to TRBJ2-3; TRBD2 agrees at 8 bases. V gave up 3 bases and J gave up 3 bases; unmatched junction bases: 6. Germline CDR1 SGHRS, CDR2 YFSETQ. CDR3 length: 15 residues. CDR3 amino acids: CASSWTSSSTDTQYF. The CDR3 coding sequence is TGCGCCAGCAGCTGGACTAGCAGTTCAACAGATACGCAGTATTTT.

The V call is TRBV6-6, the J call TRBJ1-5; TRBD1 might be the D (6 bases). The CDR3 covers 12 residues. CDR1 MNHNY and CDR2 SVGAGI come from the germline V gene (reference sequence). Between the trimmed V and J ends, which lost 8 bases and 6 bases, there was a span of 11 bases. The CDR3 sequence: CASLAGAQPQHF. CDR3 DNA sequence: TGTGCCAGCCTCGCAGGGGCTCAGCCCCAGCATTTT.